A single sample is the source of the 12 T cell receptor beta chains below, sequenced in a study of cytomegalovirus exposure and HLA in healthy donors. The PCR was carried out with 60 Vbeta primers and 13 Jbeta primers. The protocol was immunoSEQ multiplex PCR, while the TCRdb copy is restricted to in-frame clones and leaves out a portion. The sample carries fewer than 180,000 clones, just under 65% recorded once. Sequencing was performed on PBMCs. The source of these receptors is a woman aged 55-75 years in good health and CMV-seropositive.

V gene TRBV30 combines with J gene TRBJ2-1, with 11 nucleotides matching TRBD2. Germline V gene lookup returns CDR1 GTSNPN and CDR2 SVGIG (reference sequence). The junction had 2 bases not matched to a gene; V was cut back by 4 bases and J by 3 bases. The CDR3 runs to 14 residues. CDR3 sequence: CAWTLAGVYNEQFF. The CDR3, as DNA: TGTGCCTGGACACTAGCGGGAGTCTACAATGAGCAGTTCTTC. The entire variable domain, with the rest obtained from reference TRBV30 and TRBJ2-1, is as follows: SQTIHQWPATLVQPVGSPLSLECTVEGTSNPNLYWYRQAAGRGLQLLFYSVGIGQISSEVPQNLSASRPQDRQFILSSKKLLLSDSGFYLCAWTLAGVYNEQFFGPGTRLTVL.

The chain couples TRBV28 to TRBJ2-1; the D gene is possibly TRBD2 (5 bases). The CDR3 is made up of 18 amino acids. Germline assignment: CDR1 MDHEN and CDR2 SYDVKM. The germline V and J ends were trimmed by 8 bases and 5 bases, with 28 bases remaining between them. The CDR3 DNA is TGTGCCAGCGGAACTAGGGCTATCCAGGAGGAGCCCCACAATGAGCAGTTCTTC. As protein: CASGTRAIQEEPHNEQFF.

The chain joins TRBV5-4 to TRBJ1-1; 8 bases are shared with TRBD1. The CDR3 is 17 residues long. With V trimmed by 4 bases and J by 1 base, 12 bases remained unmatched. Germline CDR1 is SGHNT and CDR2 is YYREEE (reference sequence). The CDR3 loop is CASSQKTGVLGNTEAFF. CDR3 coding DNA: TGTGCCAGCAGCCAAAAGACAGGGGTGTTGGGGAACACTGAAGCTTTCTTT.

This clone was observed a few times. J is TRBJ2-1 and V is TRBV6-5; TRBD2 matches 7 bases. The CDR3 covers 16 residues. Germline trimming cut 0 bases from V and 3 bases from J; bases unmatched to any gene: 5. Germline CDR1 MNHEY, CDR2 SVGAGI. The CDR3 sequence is CASSYSASGIYNEQFF. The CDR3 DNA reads TGTGCCAGCAGTTACTCGGCCAGCGGGATCTACAATGAGCAGTTCTTC.

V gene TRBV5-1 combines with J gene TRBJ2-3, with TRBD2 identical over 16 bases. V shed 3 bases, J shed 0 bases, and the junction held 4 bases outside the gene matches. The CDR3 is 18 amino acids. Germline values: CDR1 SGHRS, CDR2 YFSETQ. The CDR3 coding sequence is TGCGCCAGCAGCTCGGGACTAGCGGGAGGGCCAAGCACAGATACGCAGTATTTT. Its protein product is CASSSGLAGGPSTDTQYF.

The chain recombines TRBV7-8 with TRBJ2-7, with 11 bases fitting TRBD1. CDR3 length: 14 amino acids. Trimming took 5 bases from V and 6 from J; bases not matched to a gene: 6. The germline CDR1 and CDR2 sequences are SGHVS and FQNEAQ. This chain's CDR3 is CASSTTGTGGEQYF. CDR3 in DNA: TGTGCCAGCAGCACGACCGGGACAGGGGGCGAGCAGTACTTC.

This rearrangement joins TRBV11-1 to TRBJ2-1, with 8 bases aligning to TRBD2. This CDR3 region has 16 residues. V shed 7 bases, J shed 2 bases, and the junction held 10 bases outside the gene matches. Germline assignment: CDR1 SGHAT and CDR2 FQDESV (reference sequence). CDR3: CASNPSGPLPYNEQFF. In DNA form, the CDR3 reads TGTGCCAGCAACCCTAGCGGGCCACTCCCCTACAATGAGCAGTTCTTC.

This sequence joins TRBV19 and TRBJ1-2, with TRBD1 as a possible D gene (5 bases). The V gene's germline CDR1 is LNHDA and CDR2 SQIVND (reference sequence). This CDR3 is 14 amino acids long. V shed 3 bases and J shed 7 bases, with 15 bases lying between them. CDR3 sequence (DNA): TGTGCCAGTAGTATGGGACTCCAATCAGGTGGCTACACCTTC. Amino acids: CASSMGLQSGGYTF.

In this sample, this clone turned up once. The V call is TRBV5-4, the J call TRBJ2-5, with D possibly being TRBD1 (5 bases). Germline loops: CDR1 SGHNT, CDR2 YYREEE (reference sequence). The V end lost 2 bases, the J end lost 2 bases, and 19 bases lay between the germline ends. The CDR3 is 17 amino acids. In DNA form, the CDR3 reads TGTGCCAGCAGCTTAGTGGGTAGGGGATGGGGACAAGAGACCCAGTACTTC. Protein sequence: CASSLVGRGWGQETQYF.

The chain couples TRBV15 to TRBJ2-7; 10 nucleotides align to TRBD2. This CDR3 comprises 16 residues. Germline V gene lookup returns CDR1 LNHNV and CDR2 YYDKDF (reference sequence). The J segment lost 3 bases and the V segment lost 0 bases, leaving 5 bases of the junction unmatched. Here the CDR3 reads CATSRDWTSGSYEQYF. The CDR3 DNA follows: TGTGCCACCAGCAGAGATTGGACTAGCGGAAGCTACGAGCAGTACTTC.

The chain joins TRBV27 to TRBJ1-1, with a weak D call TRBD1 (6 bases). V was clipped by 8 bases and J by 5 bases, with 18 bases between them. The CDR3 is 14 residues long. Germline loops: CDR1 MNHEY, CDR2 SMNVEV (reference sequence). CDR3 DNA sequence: TGTGCCAGCCAATTTAATGAAAGGGGGACTGAAGCTTTCTTT. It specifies CASQFNERGTEAFF.

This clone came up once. The CDR3: CASSGTGYNQPQHF. The CDR3 DNA reads TGTGCCAGCAGCGGGACAGGGTACAATCAGCCCCAGCATTTT. This chain links TRBV25-1 with TRBJ1-5; 9 bases agree with TRBD1. The CDR3 covers 14 residues. With V trimmed by 6 bases and J by 3 bases, 3 bases remained unmatched. The germline gives CDR1 MGHDK, CDR2 SYGVNS.